This T cell receptor beta chain was recovered during a study of glioma-infiltrating T cells. By proportion, this clonotype is medium-sized (0.01 to 0.1%). Its target is unknown. The study's findings and limits: Only very few CDR3 sequences appeared in both tissue and blood. Non-neoplastic patients had below-expected tissue-blood divergence, while all gliomas exceeded expectation.

Amplification of TCR alpha and beta CDR3 regions from RNA used iRepertoire nested multiplex PCR. One-step reverse transcription and amplification started from approximately 100-400 ng of tissue mRNA or PBMC total RNA. TCRdb recomputed calls from the multiplex PCR reads with MiXCR, one row per CDR3 protein. The sample gives 95,000 to 150,000 distinct CDR3 sequences, approximately 25% of which show up once; 12% to 15% is in the top ten. Unmatched junction bases numbered 6, after V lost 3 bases and J lost 4 bases. CDR1 and CDR2 from the germline V gene are DFQATT and SNEGSKA (reference sequence). CDR3 size: 14 residues.

The clonotype originates from a human donor with low-grade glioma or glioblastoma, undergoing nonglioma brain surgery, or in good health (not recorded which). What was sequenced was glioma tissue, nonneoplastic brain tissue, or PBMCs (not recorded which). V is TRBV20-1 and J is TRBJ1-5, with 7 bases matching TRBD1. CDR3 nucleotide sequence: TGCAGTGCTAGCCGGGACAGCCAAAATCAGCCCCAGCATTTT. This encodes CSASRDSQNQPQHF.